The 32 T cell receptor beta chains in this list originate from one sample, sequenced in a study of response to subunit inactivated influenza vaccine. From the RT-PCR reads, TCRdb called clonotypes with MiXCR, one entry per CDR3 protein. The table records about 540,000 distinct CDR3 sequences, under 25% of them present only once. These sequences were also reported in another study, on T cells expressing NK-cell markers. That investigation notes: TCR beta libraries carry UMIs added by 5'RACE template switching.

This specimen was CD4+ T cells sorted from PBMCs, taken roughly 12 days after vaccination. All receptors come from a middle-aged man who received an inactivated influenza vaccine.

J is TRBJ1-3 and V is TRBV14; D call uncertain. Germline V gene data show CDR1 as SGHDN and CDR2 as FVKESK. The CDR3 extends over 17 amino acids. V was shortened by 6 bases and J by 0 bases, with 18 bases between the two germline ends. Here the CDR3 reads CASSDADGVDSGNTIYF. In DNA form, the CDR3 reads TGTGCCAGCAGTGACGCTGATGGGGTAGACTCTGGAAACACCATATATTTT.

The CDR3 nucleotides are TGTGCCAGCAGCTTATTCTCGGGGGGGCCTGTCGGGGAGCTGTTTTTT. The encoded protein is CASSLFSGGPVGELFF. The chain uses TRBV7-9 and TRBJ2-2; 8 nucleotides match TRBD2. This CDR3 has 16 amino acids. Germline trimming cut 2 bases from V and 7 bases from J; bases unmatched to any gene: 9. Germline CDR1 SEHNR, CDR2 FQNEAQ (reference sequence).

The chain has TRBV7-2 and TRBJ2-7; D gene unclear. Trimming took 5 bases from V and 7 from J, leaving 12 bases between them. CDR1 and CDR2 from the germline V gene are SGHTA and FQGNSA. The CDR3 has 12 amino acids. DNA of the CDR3: TGTGCCAGCAGCCTGGGGTTGAAAGAGCAGTACTTC. It is translated as CASSLGLKEQYF. The full variable domain, rest sourced from reference TRBV7-2 and TRBJ2-7, is GAGVSQSPSNKVTEKGKDVELRCDPISGHTALYWYRQSLGQGLEFLIYFQGNSAPDKSGLPSDRFSAERTGGSVSTLTIQRTQQEDSAVYLCASSLGLKEQYFGPGTRLTVT.

A few counts support this clonotype. The rearrangement uses TRBV4-3 and TRBJ2-1; 8 positions match TRBD1. V was pared by 4 bases and J by 5 bases, with 1 base of the junction left unmatched. The CDR3 runs 13 residues. Germline V lookup: CDR1 LGHNA, CDR2 YSLEER. CDR3 sequence (DNA): TGCGCCAGCAGCCGGGGACAGGACAATGAGCAGTTCTTC. The encoded protein is CASSRGQDNEQFF.

This clonotype showed up many times. This chain uses TRBV5-1 with TRBJ2-3; D may match TRBD1 or TRBD2 (5 bases each). The CDR3 is 15 amino acids. V lost 0 bases and J 2 bases, leaving 10 bases between the germline ends. Looked up from germline, CDR1 is SGHRS and CDR2 is YFSETQ. The CDR3 DNA sequence: TGCGCCAGCAGCTTGGTGGGTGGGACCACAGATACGCAGTATTTT. This gives the protein CASSLVGGTTDTQYF.

This clonotype was detected a few times. This sequence joins TRBV20-1 and TRBJ1-1; D is unresolved. Deletions cut 5 bases from V and 0 bases from J, with 13 bases between. CDR1 and CDR2 from the germline V gene are DFQATT and SNEGSKA (reference sequence). This CDR3 has 14 residues. The CDR3 DNA follows: TGCAGTGCTCTCAACGACGGGGTGAACACTGAAGCTTTCTTT. Its translation is CSALNDGVNTEAFF.

This clonotype was picked up a small number of times. The V gene is TRBV29-1, the J gene TRBJ1-1; 10 nucleotides match TRBD1. The V gene's germline CDR1 is SQVTM and CDR2 ANQGSEA. The CDR3 has 13 residues. The V segment lost 4 bases and the J segment 4 bases; nucleotides outside the gene matches: 3. The CDR3 region has the DNA TGCAGCGTTGCGACAGGGGGCTTCACTGAAGCTTTCTTT. It encodes CSVATGGFTEAFF.

The chain couples TRBV5-1 to TRBJ1-5; no definite D call. This CDR3 region has 15 residues. The V end was cut by 0 bases, the J end by 0 bases, with 7 bases between. CDR1 and CDR2 from the germline V gene are SGHRS and YFSETQ. CDR3 sequence: CASSLDGYSNQPQHF. The CDR3, as DNA: TGCGCCAGCAGCTTGGACGGTTATAGCAATCAGCCCCAGCATTTT.

This clonotype was seen a few times. A much larger clone differs from this one at a single base, so this may be a read error. The chain carries TRBV7-6 and TRBJ2-5, with unresolved D. V was trimmed by 5 bases and J by 5 bases, leaving 9 bases between them. The CDR3 is 12 residues long. Germline values: CDR1 SGHVS, CDR2 FNYEAQ. The CDR3 bases are TGTGCCAGCAGCAACAATAGGGAGACCCAGTACTTC. Amino acids: CASSNNRETQYF. Combining the CDR3 with reference TRBV7-6 and TRBJ2-5 gives the whole variable domain GAGVSQSPRYKVTKRGQDVALRCDPISGHVSLYWYRQALGQGPEFLTYFNYEAQQDKSGLPNDRFSAERPEGSISTLTIQRTEQRDSAMYRCASSNNRETQYFGPGTRLLVL.

This clonotype was detected many times. This chain uses TRBV3-1 with TRBJ2-1; 8 bases agree with TRBD2. This CDR3 is built from 16 residues. After removal of 4 bases from V and 5 bases from J, the junction contained 10 bases not matched to a gene. Germline CDR1 is LGHDT and CDR2 is YNNKEL (reference sequence). The CDR3 DNA sequence: TGTGCCAGCAGCCGAGGACTAGCTCGTAGCCACAATGAGCAGTTCTTC. Translating it yields CASSRGLARSHNEQFF.

This rearrangement joins TRBV2 to TRBJ2-7; D not resolved. V was trimmed by 4 bases and J by 5 bases, leaving 9 bases between them. CDR1 and CDR2 (germline): SNHLY, FYNNEI. The length of the CDR3 is 12 residues. Here the CDR3 reads CASSGNSNEQYF. CDR3 DNA: TGTGCCAGCAGTGGGAATTCTAACGAGCAGTACTTC. The whole variable domain, remainder taken from reference TRBV2 and TRBJ2-7, is EPEVTQTPSHQVTQMGQEVILRCVPISNHLYFYWYRQILGQKVEFLVSFYNNEISEKSEIFDDQFSVERPDGSNFTLKIRSTKLEDSAMYFCASSGNSNEQYFGPGTRLTVT.

This clonotype came up a few times. The rearrangement joins TRBV4-3 to TRBJ2-1, with 10 positions matching TRBD2. CDR1 is LGHNA and CDR2 is YSLEER in the germline V gene. The CDR3 has 15 amino acids. V lost 3 bases and J lost 7; bases outside the gene matches: 6. The CDR3 coding sequence is TGCGCCAGCAGCCAGTCTCTAGCGGGAGTAAATGAGCAGTTCTTC. The encoded protein is CASSQSLAGVNEQFF.

Only a few counts were recorded for this clonotype. This chain uses TRBV12-3 or TRBV12-4 with TRBJ1-3; D perhaps matches TRBD1 (6 bases). The CDR3 covers 15 residues. V lost 4 bases and J lost 0, with 10 bases in between. In nucleotides, the CDR3 is TGTGCCAGCAGTTGGGCGACAGGCTCTGGAAACACCATATATTTT. It encodes CASSWATGSGNTIYF.

The J gene is TRBJ2-5, the V gene TRBV29-1; no definite D call. The V end lost 4 bases, the J end lost 4 bases, and 7 bases lay between the germline ends. The CDR3 length is 11 residues. Germline CDR1 SQVTM, CDR2 ANQGSEA. CDR3 residues: CSVGRTETQYF. CDR3 sequence (DNA): TGCAGCGTTGGTAGGACAGAGACCCAGTACTTC.

This clonotype was seen a few times. In nucleotides, the CDR3 is TGCAGTGCTAGACCCATCGTCCCGGGACAAGGCCCTCAGCCCCAGCATTTT. Amino acid sequence: CSARPIVPGQGPQPQHF. V and J are TRBV20-1 and TRBJ1-5, with D possibly being TRBD1 (6 bases). This CDR3 is built from 17 residues. CDR1 and CDR2 (germline): DFQATT, SNEGSKA (reference sequence). The V gene lost 2 bases and the J gene lost 6 bases, with 23 bases spanning the gap.

This clonotype was counted only a few times. The CDR3 nucleotides read TGTGCCAGCAGTCCGGGACAGGGGTTTGTCCAGGGGGCGCGGACGCCAGCTTTCTTT. Its translation is CASSPGQGFVQGARTPAFF. The chain joins TRBV6-2 or TRBV6-3 to TRBJ1-1, with 10 bases that match TRBD1. The germline V gene encodes CDR1 MNHEY and CDR2 SVGEGT. This CDR3 has 19 residues. The V and J ends lost 5 bases and 10 bases, in that order; junction bases with no gene match: 25.

The V and J genes are TRBV3-1 and TRBJ2-1; D not certain. The V end was cut by 1 base, the J end by 4 bases, with 11 bases between. The germline V gene encodes CDR1 LGHDT and CDR2 YNNKEL (reference sequence). CDR3 size: 15 residues. CDR3 nucleotide sequence: TGTGCCAGCAGCCAAGGGTTACAATTATACAATGAGCAGTTCTTC. It translates to CASSQGLQLYNEQFF.

This rearrangement joins TRBV4-2 to TRBJ2-7; TRBD1 agrees at 7 bases. CDR3 length: 12 amino acids. Germline CDR1 is LGHNA and CDR2 is YNFKEQ. V was clipped by 6 bases and J by 6 bases; unmatched bases: 5. CDR3 in DNA: TGTGCCAGCAGAGGACAGGAGGTCGAGCAGTACTTC. Protein sequence: CASRGQEVEQYF.

This clonotype was detected a few times. V gene TRBV20-1 combines with J gene TRBJ2-2; a possible D gene is TRBD2 (6 bases). Germline lookup yields CDR1 DFQATT and CDR2 SNEGSKA (reference sequence). The CDR3 consists of 14 residues. Trimming stripped 0 bases from V and 1 base from J, with 6 bases between. The CDR3 loop reads CSAREGGNTGELFF. In DNA form, the CDR3 reads TGCAGTGCTAGAGAGGGGGGGAACACCGGGGAGCTGTTTTTT.

This chain uses TRBV11-3 with TRBJ2-3; 9 bases fit TRBD1. This CDR3 comprises 15 residues. The V gene end was trimmed by 6 bases and the J gene end by 2 bases; junction bases not matched to a gene: 6. In germline, CDR1 is SGHNT, CDR2 YENEEA. CDR3 nucleotide sequence: TGTGCCAGCAGTAACCGGGACAGGGTCACAGATACGCAGTATTTT. Translated: CASSNRDRVTDTQYF.

This clonotype was counted ten times or more. J is TRBJ2-1 and V is TRBV7-9; D is undetermined. V dropped 5 bases and J dropped 0 bases, with 17 bases sitting between them. Per the germline V gene, CDR1 is SEHNR and CDR2 is FQNEAQ (reference sequence). The CDR3 runs 17 residues. The CDR3 DNA reads TGTGCCAGCAGCAGAGGAGTGGGCGGATCCTCCTACAATGAGCAGTTCTTC. This translates into CASSRGVGGSSYNEQFF.

This clonotype was counted a few times. The rearrangement links TRBV14 to TRBJ1-2; D is perhaps TRBD1 (6 bases). V lost 1 base and J 7 bases, leaving 13 bases between the germline ends. This CDR3 has 14 amino acids. In germline, CDR1 is SGHDN, CDR2 FVKESK. The CDR3 DNA reads TGTGCCAGCAGCCAAGTGACTGGACAGCTTGGCTACACCTTC. Encoded protein: CASSQVTGQLGYTF.

Many counts were recorded for this clonotype. This sequence joins TRBV12-3 or TRBV12-4 and TRBJ1-3; 8 bases agree with TRBD1. V shed 5 bases, J shed 16 bases, and the junction held 10 bases outside the gene matches. The CDR3 has 12 residues. This CDR3 reads CASSTIGQGVYF. In nucleotides, the CDR3 is TGTGCCAGCAGTACGATAGGACAGGGAGTGTATTTT.

The V gene is TRBV19, the J gene TRBJ2-5; 7 nucleotides align to TRBD1. With V trimmed by 3 bases and J by 3 bases, 4 bases remained unmatched. The CDR3 runs to 14 residues. The germline V gene has CDR1 LNHDA and CDR2 SQIVND (reference sequence). CDR3 sequence: CASSIGTVEETQYF. CDR3 nucleotides: TGTGCCAGTAGTATCGGGACAGTAGAAGAGACCCAGTACTTC. The full variable domain, rest sourced from reference TRBV19 and TRBJ2-5, is DGGITQSPKYLFRKEGQNVTLSCEQNLNHDAMYWYRQDPGQGLRLIYYSQIVNDFQKGDIAEGYSVSREKKESFPLTVTSAQKNPTAFYLCASSIGTVEETQYFGPGTRLLVL.

The chain combines TRBV20-1 with TRBJ2-7; D is possibly TRBD1 or TRBD2 (5 bases each). V was clipped by 6 bases and J by 5 bases, with 20 bases between them. This CDR3 has 14 residues. Germline V lookup: CDR1 DFQATT, CDR2 SNEGSKA (reference sequence). The CDR3 DNA is TGCAGTGCCACTAGAAGGGGATCCTACGACGAGCAGTACTTC. Translating it yields CSATRRGSYDEQYF.

This clonotype was seen repeatedly, ten times or more. The chain carries TRBV28 and TRBJ2-7; no definite D call. Germline CDR1 is MDHEN and CDR2 is SYDVKM. The CDR3 length is 11 residues. Deletions cut 2 bases from V and 9 bases from J, with 8 bases between. The CDR3 nucleotides are TGTGCCAGCAGTTTAGGCCAGCGGCAGTACTTC. It specifies CASSLGQRQYF.

This clonotype was observed a handful of times. The rearrangement joins TRBV10-3 to TRBJ2-7; 7 bases align to TRBD2. The CDR3 contains 13 residues. From germline, CDR1 is ENHRY and CDR2 SYGVKD. Trimming cost V 8 bases and J 4 bases; bases outside gene matches: 8. This CDR3 reads CAIGAGEAYEQYF. The CDR3 bases are TGTGCCATCGGTGCGGGGGAAGCGTACGAGCAGTACTTC.

The CDR3 nucleotides are TGTGCCAGCAGTTTATCCGGCGTTACCTACGAGCAGTACTTC. This gives the protein CASSLSGVTYEQYF. The rearrangement uses TRBV27 and TRBJ2-7; D remains ambiguous. This CDR3 has 14 residues. Trimming took off 0 bases at V and 2 bases at J, with 8 bases between the two ends. CDR1 is MNHEY and CDR2 is SMNVEV in the germline V gene (reference sequence).

The V call is TRBV20-1, the J call TRBJ2-3; 12 nucleotides agree with TRBD2. The CDR3 length is 16 residues. The trim removed 0 bases at V and 5 bases at J, leaving 6 bases unmatched. CDR1 is DFQATT, CDR2 SNEGSKA, per germline (reference sequence). CDR3 protein: CSARDVTSGRIDTQYF. The CDR3 nucleotides read TGCAGTGCTAGAGATGTGACTAGCGGGAGAATAGATACGCAGTATTTT.

The chain has TRBV4-2 and TRBJ2-7; D tentatively fits TRBD1 or TRBD2 (5 bases each). The CDR3 contains 15 residues. The germline V gene encodes CDR1 LGHNA and CDR2 YNFKEQ. The V end lost 0 bases, the J end lost 1 base, and 10 bases lay between the germline ends. The DNA for the CDR3 is TGTGCCAGCAGCCAAGACAGGGACCCTTCCTACGAGCAGTACTTC. This gives the protein CASSQDRDPSYEQYF.

CDR3 nucleotide sequence: TGTGCCAGCAGCTTATTGACTAGCGGGTCCACGAGAGATACGCAGTATTTT. As protein: CASSLLTSGSTRDTQYF. The gene calls are TRBV7-8 and TRBJ2-3; 10 bases align to TRBD2. V was pared by 2 bases and J by 5 bases, with 10 bases of the junction left unmatched. The CDR3 has 17 residues. Germline loops: CDR1 SGHVS, CDR2 FQNEAQ.

V gene TRBV5-6 combines with J gene TRBJ1-1; the D gene is possibly TRBD1 (5 bases). This CDR3 region has 14 residues. Trimming removed 4 bases from V and 8 bases from J, with 18 bases in between. Germline V lookup: CDR1 SGHDT, CDR2 YYEEEE. The CDR3 spells CASSRYSFGAEAFF. The CDR3 DNA follows: TGTGCCAGCAGCCGATACAGCTTCGGGGCGGAAGCTTTCTTT.